This T cell receptor (beta chain) was obtained from a study of CD8 T cells in ankylosing spondylitis listed by TCRdb under 2017. For the wider study: The study profiled T cell receptor beta repertoires in healthy donors and ankylosing spondylitis patients to find disease-linked TCR variants. The whole study cohort included 95 to 130 healthy donors and under 30 ankylosing spondylitis patients. Samples of peripheral blood were taken, and for ankylosing spondylitis patients, synovial fluid was collected as well. Points the paper makes about the study in general: Blood from ankylosing spondylitis patients appeared to be characterized by a TCR beta motif composed of 7 to 9 highly homologous amino acid variants. A CD8+ phenotype was shown by the disease-linked clones, which were found at relatively low frequencies in peripheral blood. Significant enrichment of the disease-linked clones was reported in matched synovial fluid samples from ankylosing spondylitis patients. Some motif variants had previously been reported in the synovial fluid and blood of reactive arthritis patients, which suggests shared mechanisms of disease initiation.

Sequenced on an Illumina HiSeq 2500. Quantitative 5'-RACE with molecular barcodes was the method used to prepare the TCR beta libraries. The original pipeline was this. To identify disease-linked TCR variants, a new computational method was used, one built on a probabilistic model of VDJ rearrangement. TCRdb took the public reads, trimmed them with fastp at Q25, ran MiXCR for clone calling and kept in-frame beta chains. Rows are unified per CDR3 protein, each entry keeping the most common DNA and genes. These V and J calls derive from TCRdb rather than the authors' analysis. The sample includes nearly 350,000 distinct CDR3 sequences, with roughly 15% observed a single time. The ten top clones hold 1.1% of the sample. Based on the germline V gene, the CDR1 and CDR2 sequences are SNHLY and FYNNEI. From its cysteine to its phenylalanine, the CDR3 spans 12 amino acids. The entry retains the CDR3 DNA only, 36 bases that are in frame from base 1. V is clipped by 1 base and J by 8 bases, and the sequence between their germline boundaries is 6 bases long.

As regards this clonotype: What this receptor recognizes is not known. Base qualities are missing; no much larger clone stands one base away.

The source material was blood, either unsorted or a sorted T cell fraction (not recorded which). The clonotype originates from a male donor with ankylosing spondylitis or in good health (not recorded which). The V and J segments used are TRBV2 and TRBJ1-5; no confident D gene assignment can be made. Here the CDR3 is given as CASSEGIEPQHF. The base sequence is TGTGCCAGCAGTGAAGGGATCGAGCCCCAGCATTTT.